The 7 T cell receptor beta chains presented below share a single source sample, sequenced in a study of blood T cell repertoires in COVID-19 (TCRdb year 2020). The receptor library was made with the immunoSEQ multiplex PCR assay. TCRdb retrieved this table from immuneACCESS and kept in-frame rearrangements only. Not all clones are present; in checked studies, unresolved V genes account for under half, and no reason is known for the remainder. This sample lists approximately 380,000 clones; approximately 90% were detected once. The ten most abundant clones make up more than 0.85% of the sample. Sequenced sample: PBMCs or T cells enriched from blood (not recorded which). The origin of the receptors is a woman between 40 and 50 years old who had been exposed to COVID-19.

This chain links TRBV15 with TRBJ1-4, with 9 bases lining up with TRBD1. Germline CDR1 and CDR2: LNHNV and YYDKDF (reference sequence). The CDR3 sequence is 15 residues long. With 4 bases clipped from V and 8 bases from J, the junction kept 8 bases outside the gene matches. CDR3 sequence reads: CATSMMGQGSEKLFF. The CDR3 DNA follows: TGTGCCACCAGCATGATGGGACAGGGATCAGAAAAACTGTTTTTT.

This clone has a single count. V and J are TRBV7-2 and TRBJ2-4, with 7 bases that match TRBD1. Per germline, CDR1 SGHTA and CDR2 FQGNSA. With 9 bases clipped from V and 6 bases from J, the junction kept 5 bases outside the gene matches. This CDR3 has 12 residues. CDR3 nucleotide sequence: TGTGCCAGTGCGGACAGGCTAAACATTCAGTACTTC. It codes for CASADRLNIQYF.

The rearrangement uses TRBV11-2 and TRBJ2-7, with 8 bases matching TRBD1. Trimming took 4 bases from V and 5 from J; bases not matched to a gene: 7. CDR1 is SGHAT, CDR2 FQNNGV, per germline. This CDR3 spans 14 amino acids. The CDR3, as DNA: TGTGCCAGCAGCTCCCCCCGGACAGGGAACGAGCAGTACTTC. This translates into CASSSPRTGNEQYF.

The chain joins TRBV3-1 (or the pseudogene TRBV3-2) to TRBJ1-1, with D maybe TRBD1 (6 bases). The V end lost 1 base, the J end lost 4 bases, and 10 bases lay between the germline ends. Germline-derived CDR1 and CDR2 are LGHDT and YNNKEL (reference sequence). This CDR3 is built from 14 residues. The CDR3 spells CASSQGQVVTEAFF. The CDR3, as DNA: TGTGCCAGCAGCCAAGGACAGGTCGTCACTGAAGCTTTCTTT.

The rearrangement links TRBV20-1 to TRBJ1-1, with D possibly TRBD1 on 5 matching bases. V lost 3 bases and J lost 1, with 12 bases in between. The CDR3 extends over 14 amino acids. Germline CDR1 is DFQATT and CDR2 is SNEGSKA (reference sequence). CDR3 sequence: CSASKGMANTEAFF. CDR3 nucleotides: TGCAGTGCTAGTAAGGGGATGGCGAACACTGAAGCTTTCTTT.

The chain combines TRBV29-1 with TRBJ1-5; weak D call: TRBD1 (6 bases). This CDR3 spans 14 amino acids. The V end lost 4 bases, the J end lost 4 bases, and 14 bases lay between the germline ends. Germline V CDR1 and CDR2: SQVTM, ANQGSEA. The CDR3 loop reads CSVGTGSLNQPQHF. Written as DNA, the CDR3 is TGCAGCGTTGGAACAGGGTCCCTTAATCAGCCCCAGCATTTT.

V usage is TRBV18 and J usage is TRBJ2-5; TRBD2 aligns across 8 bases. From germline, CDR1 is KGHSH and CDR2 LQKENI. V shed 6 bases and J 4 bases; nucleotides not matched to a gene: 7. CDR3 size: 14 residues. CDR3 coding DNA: TGTGCCAGCTCCGACTCCGCGGGAGGAGAGACCCAGTACTTC. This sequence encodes CASSDSAGGETQYF.